Given below is one T cell receptor (beta chain) in context. Its specificity is not known. The data belong to a study of cytomegalovirus exposure and HLA in healthy donors. The germline CDR1 and CDR2 sequences are MDHEN and SYDVKM. The CDR3 spans 18 residues. Trimming at V came to 7 bases and at J to 5 bases, leaving 22 bases not matched to a gene. Points from the study as a whole: Among TCR beta chains, those listed as cytomegalovirus-associated numbered roughly 150.

TCRdb's table, derived via immunoSEQ multiplex PCR, lists solely in-frame clones and lacks some. The data show around 250,000 clones, 85% to 90% seen once. The clonotype originates from a woman under 30 in good health and CMV-seronegative. The sequenced sample was PBMCs. The chain carries TRBV28 and TRBJ2-5; 7 nucleotides align to TRBD1. The CDR3 here is CASNPATGKTRPGETQYF. The CDR3 region has the DNA TGTGCCAGCAACCCCGCGACAGGGAAGACTCGGCCCGGTGAGACCCAGTACTTC.